The next 25 T cell receptor beta chains were all read from a single sample in a study of blood T cell repertoires in COVID-19. Libraries were prepared by immunoSEQ multiplex PCR; TCRdb keeps only in-frame clonotypes and omits some of them. The sample records roughly 350,000 clones, roughly 90% being singletons. The sample comprised peripheral blood. Receptors originate from a woman in her seventies with COVID-19, enrolled during active disease.

The CDR3 region has the DNA TGTGCCAGCAGCTTAGGGGCCTCTCTCTCCTACGAGCAGTACTTC. Translation: CASSLGASLSYEQYF. J is TRBJ2-7 and V is TRBV7-2; D unclear. Trimming took off 1 base at V and 0 bases at J, with 10 bases between the two ends. The CDR3 runs to 15 residues. Germline V CDR1 and CDR2: SGHTA, FQGNSA.

V is TRBV28 and J is TRBJ1-6, with 9 bases lining up with TRBD1. The CDR3 runs 14 residues. The germline V gene has CDR1 MDHEN and CDR2 SYDVKM. V was pared by 5 bases and J by 9 bases, with 5 bases of the junction left unmatched. The CDR3 reads CASSLGQGSSPLHF. In nucleotides, the CDR3 is TGTGCCAGCAGTCTAGGACAGGGGAGTTCACCCCTCCACTTT.

The CDR3: CASSFPRQGRANVLTF. Here the CDR3 DNA reads TGTGCCAGTAGTTTCCCCCGACAGGGACGAGCCAACGTCCTGACTTTC. The V call is TRBV19, the J call TRBJ2-6; 7 bases are a match to TRBD1. Per germline, CDR1 LNHDA and CDR2 SQIVND (reference sequence). The CDR3 has 16 amino acids. Unmatched junction bases numbered 11, after V lost 5 bases and J lost 7 bases.

The chain employs TRBV5-1 and TRBJ2-3; 12 bases line up with TRBD2. The CDR3 loop spans 17 amino acids. V was clipped by 0 bases and J by 6 bases; unmatched bases: 8. Germline loops: CDR1 SGHRS, CDR2 YFSETQ. CDR3 coding DNA: TGCGCCAGCAGCTTGGGACTAGCGGGGGCGTCCGGTGATACGCAGTATTTT. As protein: CASSLGLAGASGDTQYF.

The table lists this clone with a few counts. The rearrangement joins TRBV30 to TRBJ1-1, with D possibly being TRBD1 (5 bases). Germline CDR1 and CDR2: GTSNPN and SVGIG (reference sequence). This CDR3 region has 13 residues. V shed 2 bases and J shed 5 bases, with 12 bases lying between them. The CDR3 DNA is TGTGCCTGGAGTTATGGGGGAGGAACTGAAGCTTTCTTT. Protein: CAWSYGGGTEAFF.

This clone is a singleton in its sample. The V and J genes are TRBV20-1 and TRBJ1-5; no clear D gene. This CDR3 has 14 residues. Between the trimmed V and J ends, which lost 3 bases and 3 bases, there was a span of 12 bases. The germline V gene has CDR1 DFQATT and CDR2 SNEGSKA (reference sequence). In DNA form, the CDR3 reads TGCAGTGCTAGTAGGCGCGGAATCAATCAGCCCCAGCATTTT. Translation: CSASRRGINQPQHF.

The J gene is TRBJ1-2, the V gene TRBV2; TRBD1 might be the D (6 bases). Germline values: CDR1 SNHLY, CDR2 FYNNEI. The V end was cut by 3 bases, the J end by 4 bases, with 12 bases between. The CDR3 is 14 residues long. CDR3: CASSEAGQSYGYTF. CDR3 bases: TGTGCCAGCAGTGAGGCCGGACAGAGCTATGGCTACACCTTC. Using reference TRBV2 and TRBJ1-2 for the parts outside the CDR3, the full variable domain is EPEVTQTPSHQVTQMGQEVILRCVPISNHLYFYWYRQILGQKVEFLVSFYNNEISEKSEIFDDQFSVERPDGSNFTLKIRSTKLEDSAMYFCASSEAGQSYGYTFGSGTRLTVV.

This sequence joins TRBV10-3 and TRBJ1-1; 10 bases line up with TRBD1. Trimming removed 4 bases from V and 4 bases from J; junction bases left unmatched: 6. CDR3 length: 15 amino acids. Germline CDR1 is ENHRY and CDR2 is SYGVKD. The CDR3 reads CAISGGDRGGTEAFF. CDR3 nucleotide sequence: TGTGCCATCAGTGGGGGGGACAGGGGAGGCACTGAAGCTTTCTTT.

The genes are TRBV28 and TRBJ2-2; weak D call: TRBD2 (5 bases). CDR1 and CDR2 (germline): MDHEN, SYDVKM. The V and J ends lost 10 bases and 0 bases respectively, with 12 bases between them. This CDR3 comprises 14 residues. The CDR3 protein is CAIRRGSNTGELFF. The CDR3 DNA reads as TGTGCCATAAGGAGAGGGTCGAACACCGGGGAGCTGTTTTTT.

The chain links TRBV9 to TRBJ2-2, with 8 bases that match TRBD2. J was trimmed by 4 bases and V by 4 bases; bases with no gene match: 6. The CDR3 covers 15 residues. Germline-derived CDR1 and CDR2 are SGDLS and YYNGEE. CDR3 nucleotide sequence: TGTGCCAGCAGCTACCGACGGGGGGGCACCGGGGAGCTGTTTTTT. Encoded protein: CASSYRRGGTGELFF. The full variable domain, rest sourced from reference TRBV9 and TRBJ2-2, is DSGVTQTPKHLITATGQRVTLRCSPRSGDLSVYWYQQSLDQGLQFLIQYYNGEERAKGNILERFSAQQFPDLHSELNLSSLELGDSALYFCASSYRRGGTGELFFGEGSRLTVL.

The chain couples TRBV6-5 to TRBJ2-2, with D possibly TRBD1 on 5 matching bases. The germline gives CDR1 MNHEY, CDR2 SVGAGI. The CDR3 has 15 residues. V lost 7 bases and J lost 0, with 12 bases in between. In nucleotides, the CDR3 is TGTGCCAGCAAGTCGAACAGGCCGAACACCGGGGAGCTGTTTTTT. It translates to CASKSNRPNTGELFF.

About this clone: Other DNA sequences from this sample encode an identical CDR3 as well. The chain combines TRBV30 with TRBJ1-1, with TRBD1 as a possible D gene (5 bases). Deletions cut 4 bases from V and 1 base from J, with 7 bases between. Germline V gives CDR1 GTSNPN, CDR2 SVGIG (reference sequence). This CDR3 spans 12 amino acids. This chain's CDR3 is CAWTGQNTEAFF. The CDR3 nucleotides read TGTGCCTGGACCGGACAGAACACTGAAGCTTTCTTT.

V usage is TRBV7-2 and J usage is TRBJ1-1; maybe TRBD1 (5 bases). V shed 3 bases and J shed 7 bases, with 15 bases lying between them. The germline V gene encodes CDR1 SGHTA and CDR2 FQGNSA. CDR3 length equals 14 residues. The CDR3 DNA sequence: TGTGCCAGCAGCTTTAACAGGCCCCCAGGTGAAGCTTTCTTT. Residues: CASSFNRPPGEAFF. The variable domain in full, with the rest retrieved from reference TRBV7-2 and TRBJ1-1, is GAGVSQSPSNKVTEKGKDVELRCDPISGHTALYWYRQSLGQGLEFLIYFQGNSAPDKSGLPSDRFSAERTGGSVSTLTIQRTQQEDSAVYLCASSFNRPPGEAFFGQGTRLTVV.

This rearrangement joins TRBV5-1 to TRBJ1-2, with TRBD1 matching over 8 bases. The CDR3 consists of 13 residues. V was clipped by 9 bases and J by 3 bases; unmatched bases: 7. Germline assignment: CDR1 SGHRS and CDR2 YFSETQ. This CDR3 reads CATRTGRDYGYTF. CDR3 nucleotides: TGCGCCACCAGGACAGGGCGGGACTATGGCTACACCTTC.

The genes are TRBV12-5 and TRBJ1-2, with a possible D match to TRBD1 (6 bases). The V gene lost 7 bases and the J gene lost 5 bases, with 11 bases spanning the gap. The germline CDR1 and CDR2 sequences are LGHNT and FRNRAP. This CDR3 has 12 amino acids. The CDR3 protein is CASVYRDYGYTF. The CDR3 nucleotides are TGTGCTAGTGTTTACAGGGATTATGGCTACACCTTC.

With regard to this clone: Distinct nucleotide sequences in the sample also encode this CDR3. The chain employs TRBV28 and TRBJ1-2; no reliable D call. This CDR3 is 11 amino acids long. V was trimmed by 6 bases and J by 4 bases, leaving 6 bases between them. Germline CDR1 MDHEN, CDR2 SYDVKM. The CDR3 loop reads CASSPSYGYTF. The CDR3 DNA follows: TGTGCCAGCAGCCCCTCCTATGGCTACACCTTC.

V usage is TRBV10-1 and J usage is TRBJ2-1; tentative D call: TRBD2 (5 bases). Germline CDR1 reads WNHNN; CDR2 reads SYGVQD (reference sequence). This CDR3 is built from 16 residues. Trimming shortened V by 3 bases and J by 8 bases, and 20 bases separated the two germline ends. CDR3 sequence (DNA): TGCGCCAGCAGTGAATATAGGACGGGCGGAGGAGATGAGCAGTTCTTC. Translation: CASSEYRTGGGDEQFF.

The chain couples TRBV27 to TRBJ1-2; the D gene is possibly TRBD1 (5 bases). Per germline, CDR1 MNHEY and CDR2 SMNVEV (reference sequence). The ends were cut back, 3 bases at V and 5 bases at J, with 25 bases in the middle. CDR3 length equals 18 residues. DNA of the CDR3: TGTGCCAGCAGTTTTGACCCGCGAAGGGAAGGGGCGGTATATGGCTACACCTTC. Protein sequence: CASSFDPRREGAVYGYTF.

This clone was recorded only once. V usage is TRBV9 and J usage is TRBJ1-4, with 9 bases aligning to TRBD1. There are 15 residues in the CDR3. The J segment lost 5 bases and the V segment lost 3 bases, leaving 5 bases of the junction unmatched. Germline assignment: CDR1 SGDLS and CDR2 YYNGEE. CDR3: CASSASGTGNEKLFF. CDR3 nucleotides: TGTGCCAGCAGCGCCTCGGGGACAGGGAATGAAAAACTGTTTTTT.

The chain carries TRBV7-7 and TRBJ2-1; D gene unclear. The V gene's germline CDR1 is SSHAT and CDR2 FNYEAQ (reference sequence). V lost 2 bases, J lost 4 bases, and 12 bases lay in between. This CDR3 spans 15 amino acids. The CDR3 reads CASSLYGGSYNEQFF. The CDR3, as DNA: TGTGCCAGCAGCTTATACGGCGGCTCGTACAATGAGCAGTTCTTC. Full variable domain (rest looked up from reference TRBV7-7 and TRBJ2-1): GAGVSQSPRYKVTKRGQDVTLRCDPISSHATLYWYQQALGQGPEFLTYFNYEAQPDKSGLPSDRFSAERPEGSISTLTIQRTEQRDSAMYRCASSLYGGSYNEQFFGPGTRLTVL.

The gene calls are TRBV7-9 and TRBJ1-6; TRBD1 is a possible D gene (6 bases). Trimming took off 4 bases at V and 4 bases at J, with 8 bases between the two ends. The CDR3 is made up of 14 amino acids. Germline loops: CDR1 SEHNR, CDR2 FQNEAQ (reference sequence). The CDR3 nucleotides read TGTGCCAGCAGCTCGACAGGATATAATTCACCCCTCCACTTT. Protein: CASSSTGYNSPLHF.

This sequence joins TRBV9 and TRBJ1-1, with 7 positions matching TRBD1. The CDR3 contains 15 residues. Germline CDR1 is SGDLS and CDR2 is YYNGEE. J lost 3 bases, V lost 1 base, and 6 bases had no gene match. For the CDR3, the DNA is TGTGCCAGCAGCGTACCGAAACAGGGGTACACTGAAGCTTTCTTT. Amino acid sequence: CASSVPKQGYTEAFF.

The chain recombines TRBV24-1 with TRBJ2-3; D not certain. The CDR3 spans 17 residues. Between the trimmed V and J ends, which lost 0 bases and 1 base, there was a span of 13 bases. Germline values: CDR1 KGHDR, CDR2 SFDVKD. The CDR3 region is CATSDLQAAWGTDTQYF. As DNA, the CDR3 is TGTGCCACCAGTGATTTGCAGGCCGCTTGGGGCACAGATACGCAGTATTTT.

The chain is built from TRBV27 and TRBJ1-4; D unresolved. The V and J ends lost 3 bases and 0 bases respectively, with 5 bases between them. CDR3 length: 14 amino acids. In germline, CDR1 is MNHEY, CDR2 SMNVEV (reference sequence). The CDR3 nucleotides read TGTGCCAGCAGTTTGACACCAACTAATGAAAAACTGTTTTTT. Protein product: CASSLTPTNEKLFF. Supplemented by reference TRBV27 and TRBJ1-4, the full variable domain reads EAQVTQNPRYLITVTGKKLTVTCSQNMNHEYMSWYRQDPGLGLRQIYYSMNVEVTDKGDVPEGYKVSRKEKRNFPLILESPSPNQTSLYFCASSLTPTNEKLFFGSGTQLSVL.

Concerning this clone itself: The sample holds other DNA sequences that translate to the same CDR3. The J gene is TRBJ2-5, the V gene TRBV11-3; 7 bases line up with TRBD1. Germline loops: CDR1 SGHNT, CDR2 YENEEA. This CDR3 contains 13 residues. V dropped 5 bases and J dropped 3; count of bases not matched to a gene: 3. In nucleotides, the CDR3 is TGTGCCAGCAGCCTAGGGGGCAAAGAGACCCAGTACTTC. Translation gives CASSLGGKETQYF.